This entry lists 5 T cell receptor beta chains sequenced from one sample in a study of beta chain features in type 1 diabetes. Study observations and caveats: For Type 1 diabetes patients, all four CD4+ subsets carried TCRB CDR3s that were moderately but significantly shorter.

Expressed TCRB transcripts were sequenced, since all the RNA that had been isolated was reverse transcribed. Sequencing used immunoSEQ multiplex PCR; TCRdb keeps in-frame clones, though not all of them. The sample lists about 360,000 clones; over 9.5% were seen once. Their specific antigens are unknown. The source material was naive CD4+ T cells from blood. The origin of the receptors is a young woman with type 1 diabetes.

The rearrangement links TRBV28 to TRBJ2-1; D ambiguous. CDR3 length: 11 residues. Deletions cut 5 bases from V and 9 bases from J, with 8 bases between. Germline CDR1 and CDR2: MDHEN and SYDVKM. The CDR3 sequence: CASSPLFEQFF. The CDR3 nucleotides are TGTGCCAGCAGTCCCCTTTTTGAGCAGTTCTTC.

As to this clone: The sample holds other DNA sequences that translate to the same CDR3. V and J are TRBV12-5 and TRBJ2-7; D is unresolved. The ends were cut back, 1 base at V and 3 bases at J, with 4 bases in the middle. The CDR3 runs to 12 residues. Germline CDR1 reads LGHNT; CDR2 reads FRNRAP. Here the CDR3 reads CASGLDSYEQYF. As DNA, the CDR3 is TGTGCTAGTGGTTTGGACAGCTACGAGCAGTACTTC. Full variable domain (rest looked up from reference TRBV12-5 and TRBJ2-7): DARVTQTPRHKVTEMGQEVTMRCQPILGHNTVFWYRQTMMQGLELLAYFRNRAPLDDSGMPKDRFSAEMPDATLATLKIQPSEPRDSAVYFCASGLDSYEQYFGPGTRLTVT.

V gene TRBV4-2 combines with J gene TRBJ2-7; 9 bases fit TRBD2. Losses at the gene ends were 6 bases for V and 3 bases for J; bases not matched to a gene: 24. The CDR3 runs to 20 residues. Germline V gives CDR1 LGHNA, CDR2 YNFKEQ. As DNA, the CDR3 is TGTGCCAGCAGGGCCCGGGGTAGCGGGGGTGCCTCCAACAAACTCTACGAGCAGTACTTC. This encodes CASRARGSGGASNKLYEQYF.

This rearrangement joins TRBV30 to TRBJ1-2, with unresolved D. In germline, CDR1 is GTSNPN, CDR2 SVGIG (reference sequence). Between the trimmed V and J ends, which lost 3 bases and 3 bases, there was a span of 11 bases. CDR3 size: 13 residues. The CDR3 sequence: CAWRPRGHYGYTF. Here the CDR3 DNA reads TGTGCCTGGAGGCCGCGAGGCCACTATGGCTACACCTTC.

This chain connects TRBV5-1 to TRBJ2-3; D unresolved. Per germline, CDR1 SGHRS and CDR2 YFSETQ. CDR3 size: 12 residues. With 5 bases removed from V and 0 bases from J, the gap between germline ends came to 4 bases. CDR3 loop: CASSTSTDTQYF. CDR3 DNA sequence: TGCGCCAGCAGTACTAGCACAGATACGCAGTATTTT. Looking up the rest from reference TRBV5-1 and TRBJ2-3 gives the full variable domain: KAGVTQTPRYLIKTRGQQVTLSCSPISGHRSVSWYQQTPGQGLQFLFEYFSETQRNKGNFPGRFSGRQFSNSRSEMNVSTLELGDSALYLCASSTSTDTQYFGPGTRLTVL.